Each of the 9 T cell receptor beta chains below was sequenced from the same sample in a study of blood T cell repertoires in COVID-19 (dated by TCRdb to the early 2020s). Library prep was done by the immunoSEQ multiplex PCR assay. TCRdb obtained this table from immuneACCESS and retained in-frame rearrangements with V and J assigned. These tables miss some clones; where compared with another copy, unresolved V genes account for less than half of the shortfall, and the remainder is unexplained. For this sample there are about 180,000 clones; roughly nine tenths appear just once. The ten largest account for less than 1.5% of the sample. Specimen: PBMCs or T cells enriched from blood (not recorded which). The receptor set was obtained from a human donor with acute COVID-19. The donor label of this sample is uncertain.

This clone was observed once. This rearrangement joins TRBV29-1 to TRBJ2-7; tentatively, D is TRBD2 (6 bases). The CDR3 totals 14 residues. V was clipped by 7 bases and J by 4 bases, with 20 bases between them. Germline CDR1 reads SQVTM; CDR2 reads ANQGSEA. As DNA, the CDR3 is TGCAGCGCCTGCGGGGCAGGAGTTCCGTACGAGCAGTACTTC. Translation gives CSACGAGVPYEQYF.

V is TRBV5-1 and J is TRBJ2-4; weak D call: TRBD2 (6 bases). Germline lookup yields CDR1 SGHRS and CDR2 YFSETQ. This CDR3 spans 13 amino acids. V was pared by 0 bases and J by 8 bases, with 9 bases between. The CDR3 DNA sequence: TGCGCCAGCAGCTTGGCCGGGGGAGACATTCAGTACTTC. Translated, it gives CASSLAGGDIQYF.

The chain recombines TRBV5-1 with TRBJ2-3, with D perhaps matching TRBD2 (6 bases). The CDR3 extends over 15 amino acids. The V gene lost 3 bases and the J gene lost 2 bases, with 13 bases spanning the gap. Germline CDR1 reads SGHRS; CDR2 reads YFSETQ. The CDR3 nucleotides are TGCGCCAGCAGCTATCGGGACTCACTCACAGATACGCAGTATTTT. Its protein product is CASSYRDSLTDTQYF.

The chain uses TRBV7-2 and TRBJ1-2; 7 bases fit TRBD1. The trim removed 1 base at V and 6 bases at J, leaving 8 bases unmatched. CDR1 and CDR2 (germline): SGHTA, FQGNSA. The length of the CDR3 is 15 residues. CDR3 in DNA: TGTGCCAGCAGCTTAGAGCTTTCAGGGGGAAATGGCTACACCTTC. Amino acid sequence: CASSLELSGGNGYTF. The variable domain in full, completed from reference TRBV7-2 and TRBJ1-2, reads GAGVSQSPSNKVTEKGKDVELRCDPISGHTALYWYRQSLGQGLEFLIYFQGNSAPDKSGLPSDRFSAERTGGSVSTLTIQRTQQEDSAVYLCASSLELSGGNGYTFGSGTRLTVV.

CDR3 region: CASSPIQGDSGGYTF. For the CDR3, the DNA is TGTGCCAGCAGCCCTATACAGGGGGATAGCGGTGGCTACACCTTC. The rearrangement uses TRBV11-2 and TRBJ1-2, with 8 bases identical to TRBD1. This CDR3 is built from 15 residues. J lost 7 bases, V lost 5 bases, and 12 bases had no gene match. The germline gives CDR1 SGHAT, CDR2 FQNNGV.

The chain carries TRBV7-9 and TRBJ2-1; 8 nucleotides match TRBD2. This CDR3 is built from 14 residues. Germline loops: CDR1 SEHNR, CDR2 FQNEAQ (reference sequence). After removal of 1 base from V and 6 bases from J, the junction contained 2 bases not matched to a gene. CDR3 residues: CASSLGLAINEQFF. The DNA for the CDR3 is TGTGCCAGCAGCTTAGGACTAGCGATCAATGAGCAGTTCTTC.

V usage is TRBV10-3 and J usage is TRBJ1-1; D is unresolved. V lost 5 bases to trimming and J lost 3 bases, with 16 bases between them. Germline V lookup: CDR1 ENHRY, CDR2 SYGVKD. The CDR3 totals 15 residues. The DNA of the CDR3 is TGTGCCATCAGTTTTTCTGGCCTGAGGGACACTGAAGCTTTCTTT. Its protein product is CAISFSGLRDTEAFF.

The chain is built from TRBV6-2 or TRBV6-3 and TRBJ2-7; 12 nucleotides align to TRBD2. Losses at the gene ends were 5 bases for V and 7 bases for J; bases not matched to a gene: 6. The CDR3 covers 14 residues. Germline lookup yields CDR1 MNHEY and CDR2 SVGEGT. The CDR3 nucleotides are TGTGCCAGCAGTCAGACTAGCGGGGGTGAAGAGCAGTACTTC. Translation: CASSQTSGGEEQYF.

V usage is TRBV6-6 and J usage is TRBJ1-2, with 8 bases aligning to TRBD1. CDR1 MNHNY and CDR2 SVGAGI come from the germline V gene (reference sequence). The junction had 6 bases not matched to a gene; V was cut back by 6 bases and J by 6 bases. The CDR3 is 13 amino acids. This CDR3 reads CASRRQGRDGYTF. The CDR3 DNA sequence: TGTGCCAGCAGAAGACAGGGGCGGGATGGCTACACCTTC.